This T cell receptor beta chain was profiled in a study of shared clonotypes between healthy human individuals. Caucasian adults living in Nashville, Tennessee, provided all samples. The protocol was immunoSEQ multiplex PCR, while the TCRdb copy is restricted to in-frame clones and leaves out a portion. The sample includes some 2,500,000 clones, 93% of them seen just once. On this clone: Other DNA sequences in this specimen translate into the identical CDR3.

The sample was naive CD4+ T cells from PBMCs. Stated subset: CD45RA+ positively selected. The sequence was collected from a man between 18 and 29 years old in good health. Some clones in this sample may be carry-over from other donors' samples.

Here the CDR3 reads CASSLTGTYGYTF. The CDR3 bases are TGTGCCAGCAGCTTGACAGGGACTTATGGCTACACCTTC. The rearrangement uses TRBV28 and TRBJ1-2; TRBD1 agrees at 7 bases. V shed 6 bases and J 5 bases; nucleotides not matched to a gene: 6. The CDR3 has 13 amino acids. CDR1 is MDHEN, CDR2 SYDVKM, per germline.